This is a list of T cell receptor beta chains from one sample in a study of T cell changes during pregnancy in multiple sclerosis. TCRdb's copy holds only in-frame clones and misses some; the assay was immunoSEQ multiplex PCR. Counted here are around 100,000 clones, 90% occurring once; the ten biggest clones make up 0.7% to 0.9%. The source material was peripheral blood, sampled in the second trimester of pregnancy. All receptors derive from a female donor in good health, enrolled as a control in a pregnancy study. CDR3s include the opening cysteine and the closing phenylalanine or tryptophan. The D gene is left open where the match is weak. Clone size, where shown, is once, few, many, or a class for clones that have expanded.

v_gene: TRBV6-5; j_gene: TRBJ2-5; abundance: .; d_gene: .; CDR3nt: TGTGCCAGTCGACTGGTGGGCGGGGAGACCCAGTACTTC; CDR3aa: CASRLVGGETQYF
v_gene: TRBV7-9; j_gene: TRBJ2-7; abundance: .; d_gene: .; CDR3nt: TGTGCCAGCAGCGGCGATGACACCAGCTCCTACGAGCAGTACTTC; CDR3aa: CASSGDDTSSYEQYF
v_gene: TRBV5-4; j_gene: TRBJ2-7; abundance: .; d_gene: TRBD1; CDR3nt: TGTGCCAGCAGACAGGGGTTTCTAGCAGTTGACGAGCAGTACTTC; CDR3aa: CASRQGFLAVDEQYF
v_gene: TRBV27; j_gene: TRBJ2-2; abundance: .; d_gene: .; CDR3nt: TGTGCCAGCAGTCAGAGTCGTGGGAGCCTCAACACCGGGGAGCTGTTTTTT; CDR3aa: CASSQSRGSLNTGELFF
v_gene: TRBV6-5; j_gene: TRBJ2-5; abundance: .; d_gene: .; CDR3nt: TGTGCCAGCAGTTCCCGGGACTACCAAGAGACCCAGTACTTC; CDR3aa: CASSSRDYQETQYF
v_gene: TRBV7-8; j_gene: TRBJ1-4; abundance: .; d_gene: .; CDR3nt: TGTGCCAGCAGCTTAGTAGAGACTAATGAAAAACTGTTTTTT; CDR3aa: CASSLVETNEKLFF
v_gene: TRBV5-1; j_gene: TRBJ1-1; abundance: .; d_gene: .; CDR3nt: TGCGCCAGCAGCCATGGCAGGGCTAACACTGAAGCTTTCTTT; CDR3aa: CASSHGRANTEAFF
v_gene: TRBV20-1; j_gene: TRBJ2-3; abundance: once; d_gene: .; CDR3nt: TGCAGTGCTGGCCAACCAGATACGCAGTATTTT; CDR3aa: CSAGQPDTQYF
v_gene: TRBV5-1; j_gene: TRBJ2-3; abundance: .; d_gene: TRBD2; CDR3nt: TGCGCCAGCAGCTTGGCGACAGCGGGAGGAGATACGCAGTATTTT; CDR3aa: CASSLATAGGDTQYF
v_gene: TRBV2; j_gene: TRBJ2-4; abundance: .; d_gene: .; CDR3nt: TGTGCCAGCAGTGGAATACAGGGCCCCAAAAACATTCAGTACTTC; CDR3aa: CASSGIQGPKNIQYF
v_gene: TRBV2; j_gene: TRBJ1-2; abundance: .; d_gene: .; CDR3nt: TGTGCCAGCAGGTTAGGTGGTGGGGCAGAGAATGGCTACACCTTC; CDR3aa: CASRLGGGAENGYTF
v_gene: TRBV15; j_gene: TRBJ1-6; abundance: .; d_gene: .; CDR3nt: TGTGCCACCAGCAAAGAAACAGGTGGGCGTTCACCCCTCCACTTT; CDR3aa: CATSKETGGRSPLHF
v_gene: TRBV7-8; j_gene: TRBJ2-2; abundance: .; d_gene: TRBD1; CDR3nt: TGTGCCAGCAGCTTAGGACAGGGAGATACCGGGGAGCTGTTTTTT; CDR3aa: CASSLGQGDTGELFF
v_gene: TRBV28; j_gene: TRBJ1-3; abundance: .; d_gene: .; CDR3nt: TGTGCCAGCAGTCTACGACTGGGGCCCTCTGGAAACACCATATATTTT; CDR3aa: CASSLRLGPSGNTIYF
v_gene: TRBV19; j_gene: TRBJ1-6; abundance: .; d_gene: TRBD1; CDR3nt: TGTGCCAGCGATCCGACAGGGCATAATTCACCCCTCCACTTT; CDR3aa: CASDPTGHNSPLHF
v_gene: TRBV18; j_gene: TRBJ1-2; abundance: .; d_gene: .; CDR3nt: TGTGCCAGCTCAGCGGGACCGTCCACTAACTATGGCTACACCTTC; CDR3aa: CASSAGPSTNYGYTF
v_gene: TRBV25-1; j_gene: TRBJ2-1; abundance: .; d_gene: .; CDR3nt: TGTGCCAGCAGTGAATCGCCGGGGAGCAATGAGCAGTTCTTC; CDR3aa: CASSESPGSNEQFF
v_gene: TRBV2; j_gene: TRBJ1-6; abundance: few; d_gene: TRBD1; CDR3nt: TGTGCCAGCAAGACAGGGGCGAATTGGGGCCTCCACTTT; CDR3aa: CASKTGANWGLHF
v_gene: TRBV19; j_gene: TRBJ2-7; abundance: .; d_gene: TRBD1; CDR3nt: TGTGCCAGTAGTTCCGTCGGACAGGGCGGCTACGAGCAGTACTTC; CDR3aa: CASSSVGQGGYEQYF
v_gene: TRBV5-1; j_gene: TRBJ2-7; abundance: once; d_gene: .; CDR3nt: TGCGCCAGCAGCGTGCAGGGAAGTAACGAGCAGTACTTC; CDR3aa: CASSVQGSNEQYF
v_gene: TRBV6-1; j_gene: TRBJ2-7; abundance: .; d_gene: .; CDR3nt: TGTGCCAGCAGTCCCCTCGGGGATGCTCGCGAGCAGTACTTC; CDR3aa: CASSPLGDAREQYF
v_gene: TRBV27; j_gene: TRBJ2-1; abundance: .; d_gene: .; CDR3nt: TGTGCCAGCAGTTTATACAGCCCCAATGAGCAGTTCTTC; CDR3aa: CASSLYSPNEQFF
v_gene: TRBV19; j_gene: TRBJ2-1; abundance: .; d_gene: .; CDR3nt: TGTGCCAGTAGTGTAACAGGGTACAATGAGCAGTTCTTC; CDR3aa: CASSVTGYNEQFF
v_gene: TRBV14; j_gene: TRBJ1-4; abundance: .; d_gene: .; CDR3nt: TGTGCCAGCAGCCAAGTTGGGCCAGAAAAACTGTTTTTT; CDR3aa: CASSQVGPEKLFF
v_gene: TRBV7-8; j_gene: TRBJ2-7; abundance: .; d_gene: .; CDR3nt: TGTGCCAGCAGCTTAGGGGGCCGACTCTACGAGCAGTACTTC; CDR3aa: CASSLGGRLYEQYF
v_gene: TRBV30; j_gene: TRBJ1-1; abundance: .; d_gene: .; CDR3nt: TGTGCCTGGAGTGTCGGAGGCAGGGGCACTGAAGCTTTCTTT; CDR3aa: CAWSVGGRGTEAFF
v_gene: TRBV14; j_gene: TRBJ1-2; abundance: .; d_gene: .; CDR3nt: TGTGCCAGCAGCCAAAGGGCAGGGGACCGTTATGGCTACACCTTC; CDR3aa: CASSQRAGDRYGYTF
v_gene: TRBV27; j_gene: TRBJ1-1; abundance: .; d_gene: .; CDR3nt: TGTGCCAGCAGTTTAACAACAGTGAACACTGAAGCTTTCTTT; CDR3aa: CASSLTTVNTEAFF
v_gene: TRBV6-1; j_gene: TRBJ1-1; abundance: .; d_gene: .; CDR3nt: TGTGCCAGCAATCCCAGGGGGAACACTGAAGCTTTCTTT; CDR3aa: CASNPRGNTEAFF
v_gene: TRBV19; j_gene: TRBJ1-1; abundance: few; d_gene: TRBD1; CDR3nt: TGTGCCAGTAGTATGGCCAAGACAGGGGGCGTCACTGAAGCTTTCTTT; CDR3aa: CASSMAKTGGVTEAFF
v_gene: TRBV7-9; j_gene: TRBJ2-5; abundance: .; d_gene: TRBD2; CDR3nt: TGTGCCAGCAGCCCCGGGACTACCACCCAGTACTTC; CDR3aa: CASSPGTTTQYF
v_gene: TRBV28; j_gene: TRBJ1-2; abundance: .; d_gene: .; CDR3nt: TGTGCCAGCAGTTTAAACACAGGCTATGGCTACACCTTC; CDR3aa: CASSLNTGYGYTF
v_gene: TRBV4-1; j_gene: TRBJ1-2; abundance: .; d_gene: TRBD1; CDR3nt: TGCGCCAGCAGCCAAGTAGGGGGCGACTATGGCTACACCTTC; CDR3aa: CASSQVGGDYGYTF
v_gene: TRBV15; j_gene: TRBJ2-1; abundance: .; d_gene: .; CDR3nt: TGTGCCACCAGCAGAGCGGGTTCTCGCTCCTACAATGAGCAGTTCTTC; CDR3aa: CATSRAGSRSYNEQFF
v_gene: TRBV5-8; j_gene: TRBJ1-2; abundance: .; d_gene: TRBD1; CDR3nt: TGTGCCAGCAGCCCAGGACAGGGATTTAACTATGGCTACACCTTC; CDR3aa: CASSPGQGFNYGYTF
v_gene: TRBV7-6; j_gene: TRBJ2-3; abundance: .; d_gene: .; CDR3nt: TGTGCCAGCAGTGGGCCAGGACAGCGCTCAGATACGCAGTATTTT; CDR3aa: CASSGPGQRSDTQYF
v_gene: TRBV9; j_gene: TRBJ1-1; abundance: .; d_gene: TRBD1; CDR3nt: TGTGCCAGCAGCGTAGCGACAGGGCGTCATTCGAGGACTGAAGCTTTCTTT; CDR3aa: CASSVATGRHSRTEAFF
v_gene: TRBV10-3; j_gene: TRBJ1-2; abundance: .; d_gene: TRBD1; CDR3nt: TGTGCCATCAGTTCAGGGACAGAATTTAACTATGGCTACACCTTC; CDR3aa: CAISSGTEFNYGYTF
v_gene: TRBV6-1; j_gene: TRBJ2-1; abundance: once; d_gene: .; CDR3nt: TGTGCCAGCAGTGGAACAGAATACAATGAGCAGTTCTTC; CDR3aa: CASSGTEYNEQFF